This T cell receptor (beta chain) is drawn from a study of identical twins. There are a few counts of this clonotype. TCRdb processed the 5' RACE reads anew with MiXCR; each CDR3 protein has one entry. The sample has about 490,000 distinct CDR3 sequences; roughly 15% are singletons. Per germline, CDR1 LGHNA and CDR2 YNFKEQ. Unmatched junction bases numbered 10, after V lost 8 bases and J lost 7 bases. The CDR3 consists of 15 residues. Separately, the same data were catalogued under a study of yellow fever vaccine responses in identical twins.

The TCR comes from a woman between 18 and 29 years old in good health. The sequenced sample consisted of CD4+ T cells sorted from blood. The J gene is TRBJ2-2, the V gene TRBV4-2; 10 nucleotides match TRBD2. The DNA for the CDR3 is TGTGCCAGCGGGACAATAGCGGGAGGTGTCGGGGAGCTGTTTTTT. Translating it yields CASGTIAGGVGELFF.